These 30 T cell receptor beta chains share one sample of origin, sequenced in a study of graft-versus-host responses after intestinal transplantation (dated by TCRdb to 2020 to 2022). The sample's time point label, decoded: cells obtained before transplantation from donor or recipient. Preparation of the library involved the immunoSEQ multiplex PCR assay. Held by TCRdb, this immuneACCESS table contains in-frame sequences only and omits some clones. Under half of the omission traces to an unresolved V gene where checked; the cause of the rest is unknown. The sample profile shows roughly 25,000 clones; roughly four fifths of them were found once. The ten largest make up just over 0.9% of the sample. No antigens are known for them. This sample comprised unstimulated CD8+ T cells sorted from spleen or lymph node cells, obtained before transplant. All receptors come from a human donor who was the organ donor for an intestinal transplant.

V is TRBV19 and J is TRBJ1-4; the match to TRBD1 covers 7 bases. Germline assignment: CDR1 LNHDA and CDR2 SQIVND (reference sequence). This CDR3 comprises 16 residues. With 3 bases clipped from V and 7 bases from J, the junction kept 11 bases outside the gene matches. In DNA, the CDR3 is TGTGCCAGTAGTATGGTTAACAGGGGCGGGTTTGAAAAACTGTTTTTT. This encodes CASSMVNRGGFEKLFF. The whole variable domain, remainder taken from reference TRBV19 and TRBJ1-4, is DGGITQSPKYLFRKEGQNVTLSCEQNLNHDAMYWYRQDPGQGLRLIYYSQIVNDFQKGDIAEGYSVSREKKESFPLTVTSAQKNPTAFYLCASSMVNRGGFEKLFFGSGTQLSVL.

V usage is TRBV19 and J usage is TRBJ1-2, with a tentative D call TRBD1 (5 bases). The ends were cut back, 4 bases at V and 6 bases at J, with 21 bases in the middle. The CDR3 has 16 residues. Per germline, CDR1 LNHDA and CDR2 SQIVND (reference sequence). This CDR3 is CASSRPYPGIGDGYTF. CDR3 DNA sequence: TGTGCCAGTAGTAGGCCCTATCCAGGAATAGGGGATGGCTACACCTTC.

V usage is TRBV27 and J usage is TRBJ2-7; TRBD1 matches 10 bases. The CDR3 is 14 residues long. With 3 bases clipped from V and 2 bases from J, the junction kept 1 base outside the gene matches. CDR1 MNHEY and CDR2 SMNVEV come from the germline V gene (reference sequence). CDR3: CASSFGTGAYEQYF. The CDR3 coding sequence is TGTGCCAGCAGTTTCGGGACAGGGGCCTACGAGCAGTACTTC.

The count of this clone is one. This chain links TRBV13 with TRBJ2-1; D is uncertain. This CDR3 region has 12 residues. Germline-derived CDR1 and CDR2 are PRHDT and FYEKMQ (reference sequence). The V gene lost 7 bases and the J gene lost 2 bases, with 6 bases spanning the gap. CDR3 amino acids: CASKRAYNEQFF. The CDR3 bases are TGTGCCAGCAAGAGAGCCTACAATGAGCAGTTCTTC.

The chain employs TRBV19 and TRBJ2-1, with unresolved D. The CDR3 totals 13 residues. Deletions cut 6 bases from V and 1 base from J, with 7 bases between. Germline V gene lookup returns CDR1 LNHDA and CDR2 SQIVND (reference sequence). CDR3 DNA sequence: TGTGCCAGTAGCGAGGTTTCCTACAATGAGCAGTTCTTC. Protein product: CASSEVSYNEQFF.

The V gene is TRBV9, the J gene TRBJ2-1; perhaps TRBD2 as D (5 bases). The CDR3 has 13 amino acids. V lost 4 bases and J 7 bases, leaving 12 bases between the germline ends. In germline, CDR1 is SGDLS, CDR2 YYNGEE. CDR3 bases: TGTGCCAGCAGCTTAGATACGGGGAATGAGCAGTTCTTC. This codes for CASSLDTGNEQFF.

V usage is TRBV7-9 and J usage is TRBJ2-1; weak D call: TRBD1 (6 bases). CDR3 length equals 12 residues. V lost 5 bases, J lost 10 bases, and 12 bases lay in between. Germline CDR1 reads SEHNR; CDR2 reads FQNEAQ (reference sequence). DNA of the CDR3: TGTGCCAGCAGCCCGCCAGGGGTCGAGCAGTTCTTC. It is translated as CASSPPGVEQFF.

The V gene is TRBV7-8, the J gene TRBJ2-3; 8 bases are shared with TRBD2. Trimming took 6 bases from V and 4 from J; bases not matched to a gene: 9. Germline CDR1 and CDR2: SGHVS and FQNEAQ. CDR3 length: 15 residues. This CDR3 reads CASRELPLAADTQYF. The CDR3 nucleotides are TGTGCCAGCAGGGAACTCCCACTAGCGGCAGATACGCAGTATTTT. Variable domain in full (rest from reference TRBV7-8 and TRBJ2-3): GAGVSQSPRYKVAKRGQDVALRCDPISGHVSLFWYQQALGQGPEFLTYFQNEAQLDKSGLPSDRFFAERPEGSVSTLKIQRTQQEDSAVYLCASRELPLAADTQYFGPGTRLTVL.

This clone was seen only once. This chain connects TRBV5-4 to TRBJ2-1, with D perhaps given as TRBD1 or TRBD2 (5 bases each). The CDR3 sequence is 15 residues long. The V and J ends lost 2 bases and 0 bases respectively, with 9 bases between them. CDR1 and CDR2 (germline): SGHNT, YYREEE (reference sequence). The CDR3 here is CASSLWGSSYNEQFF. The CDR3 nucleotides read TGTGCCAGCAGCTTATGGGGGAGCTCCTACAATGAGCAGTTCTTC.

The sample holds a few counts of this clone. This chain connects TRBV27 to TRBJ2-3; TRBD2 might be the D (6 bases). This CDR3 spans 15 amino acids. Trimming stripped 4 bases from V and 3 bases from J, with 14 bases between. The V gene's germline CDR1 is MNHEY and CDR2 SMNVEV (reference sequence). The CDR3 region is CASSSTGVGTDTQYF. CDR3 nucleotides: TGTGCCAGCAGTTCCACGGGGGTAGGGACAGATACGCAGTATTTT.

The chain recombines TRBV29-1 with TRBJ2-1, with D perhaps TRBD1 or TRBD2 (6 bases each). From germline, CDR1 is SQVTM and CDR2 ANQGSEA. V shed 4 bases and J shed 7 bases, with 14 bases lying between them. This CDR3 region has 13 residues. DNA of the CDR3: TGCAGCGTTGCCGGGGGCCTCCTGAATGAGCAGTTCTTC. It specifies CSVAGGLLNEQFF.

The chain carries TRBV6-5 and TRBJ2-2; either TRBD1 or TRBD2 may fit D (5 bases each). CDR3 length equals 13 residues. Germline V gene data show CDR1 as MNHEY and CDR2 as SVGAGI. Trimming removed 2 bases at V and 6 bases at J, with 7 bases between. CDR3 nucleotide sequence: TGTGCCAGCAGTTACGGGACCCCCGGGGAGCTGTTTTTT. As protein: CASSYGTPGELFF.

The sample holds one count of this clone. The genes are TRBV2 and TRBJ1-5; D call uncertain. The V gene lost 1 base and the J gene lost 7 bases, with 11 bases spanning the gap. There are 14 residues in the CDR3. Germline CDR1 and CDR2: SNHLY and FYNNEI. The CDR3 loop reads CASSEGFQFQPQHF. DNA for the CDR3: TGTGCCAGCAGTGAAGGGTTTCAGTTCCAGCCCCAGCATTTT.

The J gene is TRBJ1-2, the V gene TRBV5-4; D unclear. Looked up from germline, CDR1 is SGHNT and CDR2 is YYREEE (reference sequence). V was cut by 7 bases and J by 4 bases, with 23 bases left in between. CDR3 length: 16 residues. The CDR3 here is CASPSSIPGKTYGYTF. DNA of the CDR3: TGTGCCAGCCCGTCAAGCATACCAGGAAAGACCTATGGCTACACCTTC.

There are a few counts of this clone. V is TRBV4-1 and J is TRBJ2-5; D is perhaps TRBD1 (5 bases). Per germline, CDR1 MGHRA and CDR2 YSYEKL. CDR3 length: 15 amino acids. V lost 0 bases and J 7 bases, leaving 15 bases between the germline ends. The CDR3 DNA reads as TGCGCCAGCAGCCAAGATATAACGGCCCAGGGGACCCAGTACTTC. The encoded protein is CASSQDITAQGTQYF.

The chain recombines TRBV9 with TRBJ2-3; 9 nucleotides line up with TRBD2. Germline CDR1 reads SGDLS; CDR2 reads YYNGEE. After removal of 2 bases from V and 1 base from J, the junction contained 5 bases not matched to a gene. The CDR3 extends over 16 amino acids. The CDR3 nucleotides are TGTGCCAGCAGCGTTAAGCCTAGCGGGGGCACAGATACGCAGTATTTT. Protein product: CASSVKPSGGTDTQYF. The full variable domain, with the rest looked up from reference TRBV9 and TRBJ2-3, is DSGVTQTPKHLITATGQRVTLRCSPRSGDLSVYWYQQSLDQGLQFLIQYYNGEERAKGNILERFSAQQFPDLHSELNLSSLELGDSALYFCASSVKPSGGTDTQYFGPGTRLTVL.

The chain has TRBV30 and TRBJ1-1; D is uncertain. With 7 bases removed from V and 1 base from J, the gap between germline ends came to 10 bases. Germline CDR1 GTSNPN, CDR2 SVGIG (reference sequence). CDR3 size: 12 residues. The CDR3 reads CASLRPNTEAFF. CDR3 DNA sequence: TGTGCCTCACTGAGACCGAACACTGAAGCTTTCTTT.

This clone was found once. The genes are TRBV5-5 and TRBJ2-7, with 9 positions matching TRBD2. There are 16 residues in the CDR3. Germline V gives CDR1 SGHKS, CDR2 YYEKEE (reference sequence). V trimming: 4 bases; J trimming: 6 bases; junction bases outside the gene matches: 14. CDR3 loop: CASSPSPGTSWGEQYF. CDR3 nucleotide sequence: TGTGCCAGCAGCCCTAGCCCCGGGACTAGCTGGGGCGAGCAGTACTTC.

The CDR3: CATQGDREILVRYF. The CDR3 DNA reads as TGTGCCACCCAAGGGGACAGGGAGATTCTGGTACGGTACTTC. The chain has TRBV28 and TRBJ2-7; TRBD1 matches 9 bases. In germline, CDR1 is MDHEN, CDR2 SYDVKM. The CDR3 is made up of 14 amino acids. With V trimmed by 10 bases and J by 12 bases, 19 bases remained unmatched. Looking up the rest from reference TRBV28 and TRBJ2-7 gives the full variable domain: DVKVTQSSRYLVKRTGEKVFLECVQDMDHENMFWYRQDPGLGLRLIYFSYDVKMKEKGDIPEGYSVSREKKERFSLILESASTNQTSMYLCATQGDREILVRYFGPGTRLTVT.

The chain has TRBV19 and TRBJ2-7; 7 bases are a match to TRBD2. CDR3 length: 13 amino acids. V lost 5 bases to trimming and J lost 6 bases; unmatched junction nucleotides: 7. Per the germline V gene, CDR1 is LNHDA and CDR2 is SQIVND (reference sequence). The DNA of the CDR3 is TGTGCCAGTAGTGCGGGCCCTAGCGGCGAGCAGTACTTC. This sequence encodes CASSAGPSGEQYF.

CDR3: CASSIGTNTEAFF. The DNA of the CDR3 is TGTGCCAGTAGTATAGGGACTAACACTGAAGCTTTCTTT. The chain links TRBV19 to TRBJ1-1; D is unresolved. V lost 1 base and J 2 bases, leaving 5 bases between the germline ends. Germline V gene sequence: CDR1 LNHDA, CDR2 SQIVND (reference sequence). This CDR3 is built from 13 residues.

This chain uses TRBV6-5 with TRBJ2-7, with 7 positions matching TRBD2. CDR3 length: 16 residues. Germline trimming cut 0 bases from V and 3 bases from J; bases unmatched to any gene: 8. CDR1 and CDR2 from the germline V gene are MNHEY and SVGAGI. This CDR3 is CASSYSIRASGYEQYF. In DNA form, the CDR3 reads TGTGCCAGCAGTTACTCGATCCGCGCTAGCGGCTACGAGCAGTACTTC.

The rearrangement links TRBV9 to TRBJ2-3; 8 bases are shared with TRBD2. V gave up 0 bases and J gave up 2 bases; unmatched junction bases: 2. CDR3 length: 15 amino acids. Germline V gives CDR1 SGDLS, CDR2 YYNGEE. For the CDR3, the DNA is TGTGCCAGCAGCGTAGGAGCGGGGGCCACAGATACGCAGTATTTT. Translating gives CASSVGAGATDTQYF.

The chain has TRBV5-6 and TRBJ1-3; D might be TRBD1 (6 bases). Germline V CDR1 and CDR2: SGHDT, YYEEEE. Trimming shortened V by 2 bases and J by 3 bases, and 15 bases separated the two germline ends. The CDR3 spans 16 residues. The chain's CDR3 is CASSFDRPFGGNTIYF. In DNA, the CDR3 is TGTGCCAGCAGCTTCGACAGGCCCTTTGGTGGAAACACCATATATTTT.

V gene TRBV11-3 combines with J gene TRBJ2-1, with 10 bases fitting TRBD2. Germline V gives CDR1 SGHNT, CDR2 YENEEA. V trimming: 1 base; J trimming: 1 base; junction bases outside the gene matches: 4. CDR3 size: 17 residues. CDR3 loop: CASSLGIAGGSYNEQFF. DNA for the CDR3: TGTGCCAGCAGCTTAGGTATAGCGGGGGGTTCCTACAATGAGCAGTTCTTC.

V is TRBV27 and J is TRBJ2-1; D possibly corresponds to TRBD2 (6 bases). The ends were cut back, 3 bases at V and 4 bases at J, with 13 bases in the middle. The CDR3 length is 15 residues. From germline, CDR1 is MNHEY and CDR2 SMNVEV (reference sequence). The CDR3 nucleotides read TGTGCCAGCAGTTTGTTATTAGCGGCGTACAATGAGCAGTTCTTC. It is translated as CASSLLLAAYNEQFF.

This clone has only one observation. V is TRBV19 and J is TRBJ2-7; 8 bases are shared with TRBD2. Per germline, CDR1 LNHDA and CDR2 SQIVND (reference sequence). Germline trimming cut 3 bases from V and 2 bases from J; bases unmatched to any gene: 3. This CDR3 has 14 residues. The CDR3 bases are TGTGCCAGTAGTATCCTAGCGGGTGCCTACGAGCAGTACTTC. Translated: CASSILAGAYEQYF.

This chain joins TRBV5-4 and TRBJ1-1; D remains ambiguous. The CDR3 is 15 amino acids. V was clipped by 0 bases and J by 3 bases, with 12 bases between them. Germline CDR1 SGHNT, CDR2 YYREEE (reference sequence). CDR3 bases: TGTGCCAGCAGCTTGGGTTTTCGGGAGGACACTGAAGCTTTCTTT. Encoded protein: CASSLGFREDTEAFF.

This clone was counted only a few times. V gene TRBV6-5 combines with J gene TRBJ2-7, with TRBD2 matching over 13 bases. This CDR3 is built from 14 residues. J lost 7 bases, V lost 0 bases, and 0 bases had no gene match. Germline CDR1 and CDR2: MNHEY and SVGAGI. The CDR3 nucleotides are TGTGCCAGCAGTTACTCGGGACTAGCGGGAGAGCAGTACTTC. Its protein is CASSYSGLAGEQYF.

The V gene is TRBV5-1, the J gene TRBJ1-2; a possible D gene is TRBD1 (5 bases). This CDR3 contains 13 residues. The V end was cut by 2 bases, the J end by 6 bases, with 11 bases between. CDR1 SGHRS and CDR2 YFSETQ come from the germline V gene. CDR3 residues: CASSFSGGDGYTF. In DNA form, the CDR3 reads TGCGCCAGCAGCTTCTCAGGAGGGGATGGCTACACCTTC.